The 25 T cell receptor beta chains reported below all come from one sample, sequenced in a study of long-term antiretroviral therapy in people with HIV. The assay, immunoSEQ v3.0, was run at survey level. Generated by immunoSEQ multiplex PCR, the TCRdb table keeps only in-frame clones and is missing some. The sample records around 29,000 clones, approximately 93% being singletons. Specimen: unsorted PBMCs, collected about 6.7 years after starting antiretroviral therapy. These receptors were taken from a woman between 40 and 55 years old with HIV.

A single count supports this clone. This chain uses TRBV11-2 with TRBJ2-1; no firm D call. V shed 5 bases and J shed 4 bases, with 9 bases lying between them. The germline gives CDR1 SGHAT, CDR2 FQNNGV. The CDR3 is 13 residues long. This CDR3 is CASSGAEYNEQFF. In DNA, the CDR3 is TGTGCCAGCAGCGGTGCCGAATACAATGAGCAGTTCTTC.

The chain recombines TRBV7-9 with TRBJ2-5; 7 positions match TRBD1. The CDR3 spans 12 residues. V shed 4 bases and J 5 bases; nucleotides not matched to a gene: 1. The germline CDR1 and CDR2 sequences are SEHNR and FQNEAQ (reference sequence). The CDR3 bases are TGTGCCAGCAGCTCACAGGGGGAGACCCAGTACTTC. Translation: CASSSQGETQYF.

The rearrangement uses TRBV5-6 and TRBJ2-3, with D possibly being TRBD1 (5 bases). Germline loops: CDR1 SGHDT, CDR2 YYEEEE. CDR3 length equals 15 residues. Trimming took off 1 base at V and 0 bases at J, with 9 bases between the two ends. The CDR3 is CASSLRTLSTDTQYF. CDR3 in DNA: TGTGCCAGCAGCTTGAGGACACTTAGCACAGATACGCAGTATTTT.

The chain carries TRBV9 and TRBJ1-2, with a possible D match to TRBD1 (6 bases). The length of the CDR3 is 14 residues. V was shortened by 4 bases and J by 4 bases, with 14 bases between the two germline ends. Germline CDR1 SGDLS, CDR2 YYNGEE. The CDR3 protein is CASSPDRRGYGYTF. Here the CDR3 DNA reads TGTGCCAGCAGCCCCGACAGGCGGGGCTATGGCTACACCTTC.

This clone was counted a single time. The rearrangement uses TRBV7-2 and TRBJ2-2; D is possibly TRBD1 or TRBD2 (6 bases each). This CDR3 has 17 amino acids. V was clipped by 1 base and J by 0 bases, with 12 bases between them. Germline CDR1 SGHTA, CDR2 FQGNSA. CDR3 residues: CASSLVGGPSNTGELFF. CDR3 nucleotide sequence: TGTGCCAGCAGCTTAGTCGGGGGCCCTTCGAACACCGGGGAGCTGTTTTTT. The complete variable domain, with remaining parts taken from reference TRBV7-2 and TRBJ2-2, reads GAGVSQSPSNKVTEKGKDVELRCDPISGHTALYWYRQSLGQGLEFLIYFQGNSAPDKSGLPSDRFSAERTGGSVSTLTIQRTQQEDSAVYLCASSLVGGPSNTGELFFGEGSRLTVL.

The genes are TRBV7-8 and TRBJ2-3; TRBD2 agrees at 8 bases. The CDR3 runs to 16 residues. Germline CDR1 reads SGHVS; CDR2 reads FQNEAQ. V was pared by 0 bases and J by 7 bases, with 9 bases of the junction left unmatched. This chain's CDR3 is CASSLAAGGRIYTQYF. The CDR3, as DNA: TGTGCCAGCAGCTTAGCGGCGGGAGGTCGTATATATACGCAGTATTTT.

This chain links TRBV9 with TRBJ2-5; 8 bases line up with TRBD1. The J segment lost 5 bases and the V segment lost 3 bases, leaving 3 bases of the junction unmatched. From germline, CDR1 is SGDLS and CDR2 YYNGEE. CDR3 length: 13 residues. The CDR3 sequence: CASSAQGAETQYF. In nucleotides, the CDR3 is TGTGCCAGCAGCGCGCAGGGGGCGGAGACCCAGTACTTC. The whole variable domain, remainder taken from reference TRBV9 and TRBJ2-5, is DSGVTQTPKHLITATGQRVTLRCSPRSGDLSVYWYQQSLDQGLQFLIQYYNGEERAKGNILERFSAQQFPDLHSELNLSSLELGDSALYFCASSAQGAETQYFGPGTRLLVL.

This clone was seen a single time. This chain joins TRBV19 and TRBJ2-1, with 9 nucleotides matching TRBD1. The ends lost 9 bases at V and 3 bases at J; junction bases unmatched: 3. The CDR3 contains 13 residues. Germline V gene lookup returns CDR1 LNHDA and CDR2 SQIVND (reference sequence). The CDR3 nucleotides are TGTGCCAGCCGACAGGGGGTCTACAATGAGCAGTTCTTC. Encoded protein: CASRQGVYNEQFF.

This clone was seen a single time. The genes are TRBV6-5 and TRBJ1-2, with D maybe TRBD1 (6 bases). Germline CDR1 MNHEY, CDR2 SVGAGI. V lost 5 bases and J lost 3, with 10 bases in between. The CDR3 consists of 13 residues. CDR3 protein: CASSAQGYYGYTF. The CDR3 DNA is TGTGCCAGCAGTGCACAGGGTTACTATGGCTACACCTTC.

The rearrangement joins TRBV29-1 to TRBJ2-1; D unresolved. Per the germline V gene, CDR1 is SQVTM and CDR2 is ANQGSEA. V lost 6 bases and J lost 0, with 9 bases in between. This CDR3 has 13 residues. CDR3 nucleotide sequence: TGCAGCGTCGGGTATAACTCCTACAATGAGCAGTTCTTC. Protein sequence: CSVGYNSYNEQFF.

In DNA form, the CDR3 reads TGTGCCAGCAGCTTACCCCCCGGGGGGGAAAAACTGTTTTTT. Translated, it gives CASSLPPGGEKLFF. The gene calls are TRBV7-8 and TRBJ1-4; D is perhaps TRBD1 (5 bases). Trimming left V 2 bases short and J 8 bases short, with 12 bases between. There are 14 residues in the CDR3. CDR1 SGHVS and CDR2 FQNEAQ come from the germline V gene.

The V gene is TRBV7-9, the J gene TRBJ1-1; possibly TRBD1 for D (6 bases). This CDR3 is built from 17 residues. Per the germline V gene, CDR1 is SEHNR and CDR2 is FQNEAQ (reference sequence). The V end was cut by 6 bases, the J end by 4 bases, with 24 bases between. The CDR3 reads CASSNNRGRKGGTEAFF. The CDR3 bases are TGTGCCAGCAGTAACAATCGCGGCAGGAAAGGGGGCACTGAAGCTTTCTTT.

The V gene is TRBV4-3, the J gene TRBJ2-6; D may match TRBD1 or TRBD2 (6 bases each). CDR1 LGHNA and CDR2 YSLEER come from the germline V gene. The CDR3 runs 15 residues. The ends were cut back, 3 bases at V and 12 bases at J, with 18 bases in the middle. This chain's CDR3 is CASSQDIGGTPVLTF. The CDR3 bases are TGCGCCAGCAGCCAGGATATTGGAGGGACACCCGTCCTGACTTTC.

The rearrangement uses TRBV4-3 and TRBJ1-1; 8 bases are shared with TRBD1. From germline, CDR1 is LGHNA and CDR2 YSLEER. V gave up 0 bases and J gave up 3 bases; unmatched junction bases: 9. The CDR3 extends over 17 amino acids. The CDR3 nucleotides are TGCGCCAGCAGCCAAGATCGCCAGGGGGCAATGGACACTGAAGCTTTCTTT. Protein sequence: CASSQDRQGAMDTEAFF.

By its share, this clone is large. The chain uses TRBV2 and TRBJ1-5; D ambiguous. This CDR3 comprises 18 residues. The germline V gene has CDR1 SNHLY and CDR2 FYNNEI. Trimming left V 3 bases short and J 4 bases short, with 22 bases between. CDR3: CASSESLGLRLGNQPQHF. In DNA form, the CDR3 reads TGTGCCAGCAGTGAGAGTCTTGGACTCAGGCTGGGGAATCAGCCCCAGCATTTT.

The chain combines TRBV6-1 with TRBJ1-1, with 8 bases that match TRBD1. CDR3 size: 17 residues. Looked up from germline, CDR1 is MNHNS and CDR2 is SASEGT. Trimming cost V 4 bases and J 6 bases; bases outside gene matches: 16. CDR3 bases: TGTGCCAGCAGTGCCACCATCCGGGACAGGAGTCGGGCTGAAGCTTTCTTT. Translation gives CASSATIRDRSRAEAFF.

V gene TRBV7-9 combines with J gene TRBJ1-4; 8 bases agree with TRBD1. CDR1 SEHNR and CDR2 FQNEAQ come from the germline V gene (reference sequence). The junction had 4 bases not matched to a gene; V was cut back by 1 base and J by 3 bases. The CDR3 runs to 16 residues. The CDR3 sequence: CASSLGLGQANEKLFF. CDR3 bases: TGTGCCAGCAGCTTAGGACTGGGACAGGCTAATGAAAAACTGTTTTTT.

The V and J genes are TRBV9 and TRBJ1-6; TRBD1 is a possible D gene (5 bases). Germline V CDR1 and CDR2: SGDLS, YYNGEE. This CDR3 is built from 17 residues. The V end lost 0 bases, the J end lost 3 bases, and 13 bases lay between the germline ends. CDR3 in DNA: TGTGCCAGCAGCGTAGAAGGGGACCGCGTCTATAATTCACCCCTCCACTTT. Translated, it gives CASSVEGDRVYNSPLHF.

The chain recombines TRBV29-1 with TRBJ2-2; D is unclear. Germline values: CDR1 SQVTM, CDR2 ANQGSEA. Between the trimmed V and J ends, which lost 4 bases and 0 bases, there was a span of 6 bases. There are 13 residues in the CDR3. The CDR3 DNA follows: TGCAGCGTTGTCGATGCGAACACCGGGGAGCTGTTTTTT. Amino acid sequence: CSVVDANTGELFF.

The rearrangement uses TRBV4-3 and TRBJ1-2; D remains unclear. CDR1 LGHNA and CDR2 YSLEER come from the germline V gene. The CDR3 totals 15 residues. Trimming took 0 bases from V and 8 from J, leaving 16 bases between them. The CDR3 nucleotides read TGCGCCAGCAGCCAAGAGAGGGCCGCAGTCCGGGGCTACACCTTC. Translation gives CASSQERAAVRGYTF.

The chain links TRBV4-1 to TRBJ1-5, with 7 bases matching TRBD1. Germline V gene lookup returns CDR1 MGHRA and CDR2 YSYEKL. CDR3 length: 15 amino acids. J was trimmed by 0 bases and V by 3 bases; bases with no gene match: 2. The CDR3 DNA reads as TGCGCCAGCAGCCAGGGGGACAGTAGCAATCAGCCCCAGCATTTT. It specifies CASSQGDSSNQPQHF.

The rearrangement uses TRBV6-5 and TRBJ1-1; perhaps TRBD1 as D (5 bases). The germline CDR1 and CDR2 sequences are MNHEY and SVGAGI. V gave up 2 bases and J gave up 1 base, with 11 bases separating them. The CDR3 runs 15 residues. CDR3 sequence: CASSYIRVANTEAFF. The CDR3 nucleotides are TGTGCCAGCAGTTACATCAGGGTTGCGAACACTGAAGCTTTCTTT.

This sequence joins TRBV5-1 and TRBJ2-3; the D is unclear. The V gene lost 0 bases and the J gene lost 2 bases, with 7 bases spanning the gap. The CDR3 loop spans 14 amino acids. Germline CDR1 and CDR2: SGHRS and YFSETQ. The CDR3 region is CASSLERATDTQYF. In DNA form, the CDR3 reads TGCGCCAGCAGCTTGGAAAGGGCCACAGATACGCAGTATTTT.

This rearrangement joins TRBV5-6 to TRBJ2-2; D is perhaps TRBD2 (5 bases). V dropped 4 bases and J dropped 5 bases, with 18 bases sitting between them. CDR3 length equals 16 residues. Germline CDR1 SGHDT, CDR2 YYEEEE. The CDR3 loop reads CASSPGVPVRTGELFF. CDR3 nucleotide sequence: TGTGCCAGCAGCCCCGGGGTACCCGTACGAACCGGGGAGCTGTTTTTT.

V and J are TRBV7-3 and TRBJ2-1, with 9 bases aligning to TRBD2. V lost 5 bases and J lost 4; bases outside the gene matches: 9. Germline CDR1 SGHTA, CDR2 FQGTGA. This CDR3 is 16 amino acids long. CDR3 DNA: TGTGCCAGCAGCGTTACGGGGCGGGGGGGATACAATGAGCAGTTCTTC. This encodes CASSVTGRGGYNEQFF.